Here is one T cell receptor beta chain with its context. Its specific antigen is unknown. Base quality data are lacking; no much larger clone is found one base away. The cohort comprised 550 to 700 healthy bone marrow donors. Cohort members were all nominally healthy when sampled, although unrecorded immune exposures were likely present. CMV serostatus was recorded as positive for about 300 and negative for about 55% of the 666 cohort members, whereas no CMV serostatus was recorded for the donor in question. Each donor provided a peripheral blood sample, and peripheral blood mononuclear cells were used for TCR beta sequencing. Genomic DNA extraction from the blood cell samples was performed with the Qiagen DNeasy Blood Extraction Kit. The entry originates in a study of cytomegalovirus exposure and HLA in healthy donors (dated by TCRdb to the late 2010s). About the investigation overall: In an earlier analysis of fewer than 750 of the donors, roughly 300 Gb of sequence data and 100 million or so unique TCR beta sequences from about 179 million T cells were reported. Roughly 310 gigabases of sequencing data and around 87 million unique TCR sequences were included in an early release covering several hundred HLA-typed donors. Among the roughly 400 genotyped donors, about 83% belonged to the genetic ancestry cluster associated with self-reported Caucasian donors. The aim of the study was to test whether cataloging public T cell receptors could identify signatures of past pathogen exposure. The study used immunosequencing to profile the T cell repertoires of under 700 subjects and linked those repertoires to cytomegalovirus serostatus. Along with the roughly 670-subject first cohort, a separate validation cohort of approximately 110 different subjects was used. To predict cytomegalovirus infection status, the study brought together high-throughput TCR immunosequencing, statistical association of individual TCRs with disease status, and machine learning. To study patterns of TCR occurrence, a later analysis re-analyzed previously published TCR beta repertoires from under 750 donors and added high-resolution HLA genotyping. Rather than using new phenotypic data, the later analysis identified candidate immune exposures from TCR beta sequences and from how often those sequences occurred across donors. To decide whether each TCR beta V gene segment behaved as functional or pseudogenic, an earlier analysis of approximately 600 of the donors relied on high-throughput TCR beta sequencing. Alongside the repertoire data, information on donor age, sex, ethnicity and CMV serostatus was compiled. In a later genetic analysis, genome-wide SNP genotypes for about three fifths of the 666 donors were used, and that subset was treated as a discovery cohort. All discovery cohort repertoires had been generated on a single sequencing platform. HLA typing included class I and class II loci at four-digit resolution. The number of donors typed differed by locus, with roughly 629-640 for A, B, C, DRB1 and DQB1, 522 for DQA1, nearly 610 for DPA1, and 400 to 490 for DPB1. Five DR-DQ haplotypes were handled as single units for association and clustering, since linkage in the cohort was strong. Among about 400 genotyped donors of the cohort, an average of about 220,000 unique TCR beta nucleotide sequences was sequenced per donor, of which 15% to 20% were non-productive.

The library was produced with the immunoSEQ multiplex PCR assay. The multiplex PCR relied on a mix of 60 forward primers for TCR Vbeta segments and 13 reverse primers for TCR Jbeta segments. A multiplex PCR assay on genomic DNA amplified the CDR3 region of rearranged TCR beta genes. On the Illumina HiSeq System, the amplified TCR beta libraries were sequenced as 87-base-pair reads. Turning to the authors' computational methods: A later analysis tallied roughly 76 million unique TCR beta chains across the 660 or so repertoires, and some 10 million of those chains were shared by two or more donors. A nearest-neighbor algorithm error-corrected the raw reads and collapsed the reads into unique sequences, merging closely related sequences to remove PCR and sequencing errors. V, D and J gene segments were assigned by aligning CDR3 sequences to IMGT reference sequences. For a sequence to be retained, a match of at least six nucleotides was required to both a V gene segment and a J gene segment. A rearrangement was called productive if the CDR3 had no stop codons and remained in frame with V and J, and every other rearrangement was called non-productive. CDR3 was defined by IMGT convention, running from the second conserved V-encoded cysteine to the conserved J-encoded phenylalanine. In an earlier analysis of 587 of the donors, sequences lacking an unambiguous match to a single V gene segment were excluded. An earlier analysis of 500 to 600 of the donors classified V segments as functional when productive rearrangements were above 56.7% and as segregating when the standard deviation between donors was above 5%. To diagnose cytomegalovirus status from the catalog of TCR beta chain sequences, a statistical classification framework was built. V and J gene assignment, in a later analysis, came from comparing TCR nucleotide sequences with IMGT/GENE-DB human TR gene sequences. In a later analysis, CDR3 sequences and most-parsimonious VDJ recombination scenarios were assigned using the TCRdist pipeline. In a later analysis, every TCR beta chain was defined by the combination of its CDR3 amino acid sequence and its V-gene family, and reads without a unique V-gene family were dropped. As a way to deal with suspected cross-contamination and a sequencing artifact, a later analysis dropped roughly 600 nucleotide sequences that were highly shared and had low generation probability. For each public chain, a later analysis derived a clonal expansion index from normalized ranks of inferred template counts within each repertoire. In a later analysis, generation probabilities were computed with a VDJ recombination model fitted to out-of-frame rearrangements, and the resulting probabilities were checked against IGoR. In a later analysis, hypergeometric tests were used to score TCR-TCR, TCR-HLA and TCR-CMV co-occurrence, with a repertoire-size bias correction applied to TCR pairs. False discovery rates were estimated in a later analysis by permuting HLA or CMV assignments 20 times. A later analysis grouped co-occurring TCRs with DBSCAN, adding TCRdist sequence similarity when clustering within HLA-allele-positive subsets. For co-occurrence clustering, repertoires with fewer than 30,000 or more than 120,000 public chains were excluded, along with 4 to 6 repertoires with anomalous nucleotide sharing. TCRdb provides this immuneACCESS table in a form limited to in-frame rearrangements. Some clones are lacking; in checked studies, under half of them reflect an unresolved V gene, and why the rest are absent is not known. The D gene and trimming were derived from the DNA, and the V and J assignments and clone size from that table. The sample records about 150,000 clones, 70% to 80% of which are singletons. The top ten clonotypes cover roughly 4% of the sample.

Results the study describes overall, beyond this receptor: Most TCR sequences were observed very rarely across donors, whereas some public TCRs were present in many individuals. A later analysis found that most CMV-associated TCR beta chains appeared HLA-restricted, with HLA associations seemingly driven largely by CMV exposure. In vitro tests confirmed that a few of the cytomegalovirus-associated TCR beta chains recognize cytomegalovirus antigens. Because the 87-base-pair reads could not distinguish some IMGT-functional V segments, including TRBV6-2 and TRBV6-3, those segments were excluded. A cluster of highly shared sequence variants was judged likely to be a technical artifact of the sequencing pipeline. Because some donors lacked HLA typing at each locus, the association tests relied only on the typed subset. In an earlier analysis of fewer than 700 of the donors, most TCR beta V segments appeared in productive rearrangements about 87% or about 30% of the time, broadly matching IMGT annotations. Compared with the 666-donor mean, donors in an Asian-associated ancestry cluster had fewer N-insertions in productive TCRs, according to a later genetic analysis. The authors suggested that the approach could potentially be generalized to other disease states and immunological phenotypes. In a later genetic analysis, a missense DCLRE1C variant was associated with V-gene and J-gene trimming of TCR beta chains, and the association was replicated in an independent cohort. In both the original and validation cohorts, the classifier was reported to diagnose cytomegalovirus status with high specificity and sensitivity. Specific HLA alleles were associated with 15,000 to 20,000 TCR beta sequences at a false discovery rate of 0.05 in a later analysis. A further reported finding was that TCR beta sequences accurately predicted the HLA-A and HLA-B alleles for most subjects in the first cohort. For the cohort, immune exposure information was limited to CMV serostatus. Presence/absence analyses assumed roughly uniform sequencing depth across donors, an assumption that may not hold. According to a later analysis, parvovirus B19, influenza, CMV and Epstein-Barr virus appeared linked to several top co-occurrence clusters. Linkage disequilibrium might explain the correlated functional status among segregating V segments, but an unknown experimental factor could not be excluded. Because counts were too low, 15 to 20 rarely observed V segments, including chromosome 9 orphons, were excluded from the earlier analysis of several hundred of the donors. In a later analysis, HLA-associated TCR beta chains were found to be more clonally expanded and to have lower generation probabilities than equally common non-associated chains. A later analysis found that TCR association rates varied across HLA loci, with DRB1 alleles showing the most associated TCRs and HLA-C alleles the fewest. Assigning TCR associations to individual alleles was difficult when HLA alleles, especially DR and DQ, strongly co-occurred. In the study, approximately 150 TCR beta chains were listed as associated with cytomegalovirus. This cohort had only TCR beta chains sequenced, and the lack of alpha or paired-chain data limited which features could be detected.

CDR1 and CDR2, looked up from the germline V gene, are MGHRA and YSYEKL. V is reduced by 0 bases and J by 2 bases, leaving a spacing of 14 bases between them. The CDR3, cysteine through phenylalanine, is 16 amino acids long. The DNA shown is the 48-base CDR3, in frame from base 1. The chain joins TRBV4-1 to TRBJ2-7; a weak D assignment points to TRBD2 (5 bases agree). This sequence originates from a human donor in good health. Sequencing was performed on PBMCs. CDR3 loop: CASSQEMVRATYEQYF. The DNA sequence is given as TGCGCCAGCAGCCAAGAAATGGTGAGGGCCACCTACGAGCAGTACTTC.